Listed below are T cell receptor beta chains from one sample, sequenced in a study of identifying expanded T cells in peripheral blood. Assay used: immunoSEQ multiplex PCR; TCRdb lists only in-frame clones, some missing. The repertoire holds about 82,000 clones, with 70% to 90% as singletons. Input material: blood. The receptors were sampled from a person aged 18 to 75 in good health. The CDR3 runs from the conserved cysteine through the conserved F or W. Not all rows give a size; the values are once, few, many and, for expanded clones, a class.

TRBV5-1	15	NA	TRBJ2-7	CASSLAPGGLNEQYF
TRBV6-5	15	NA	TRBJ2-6	CASSYSTGGANVLTF
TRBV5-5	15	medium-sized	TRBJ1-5	CASSMDGRPNQPQHF
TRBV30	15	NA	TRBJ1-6	CAWSRRQGGNSPLHF
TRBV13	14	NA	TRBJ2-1	CASSFTPHGSEQFF
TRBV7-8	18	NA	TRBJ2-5	CASSLADPGQGYRETQYF
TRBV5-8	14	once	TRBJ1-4	CASSLAGWGEKLFF
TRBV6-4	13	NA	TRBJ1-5	CASSRGNNQPQHF
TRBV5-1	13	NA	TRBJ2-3	CASSLVQHDTQYF
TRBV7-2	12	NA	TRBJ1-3	CASSPTGNTIYF
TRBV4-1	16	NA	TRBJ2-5	CASSLRPPGRGETQYF
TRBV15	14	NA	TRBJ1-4	CATSSGAANEKLFF
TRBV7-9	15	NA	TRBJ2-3	CASSLSEIATDTQYF
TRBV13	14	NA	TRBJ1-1	CASSSPGTNTEAFF
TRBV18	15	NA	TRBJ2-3	CASSLLGGDTDTQYF
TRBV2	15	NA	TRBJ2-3	CASRYRDFSTDTQYF
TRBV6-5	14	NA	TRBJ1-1	CASSYSYRATEAFF
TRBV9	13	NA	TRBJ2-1	CASSPDVTHEQFF
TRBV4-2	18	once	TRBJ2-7	CASSPTTTRQEGPHEQYF
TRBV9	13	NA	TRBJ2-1	CASSVDGVGEQFF
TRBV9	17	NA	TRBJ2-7	CASSSDPTGVEGYEQYF
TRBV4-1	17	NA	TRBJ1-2	CASSQDTDRGNYYGYTF
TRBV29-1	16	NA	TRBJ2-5	CSVENPSGGPTETQYF
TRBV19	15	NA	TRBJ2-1	CASSLQGQGYNEQFF
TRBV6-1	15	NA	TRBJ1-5	CASSDGGARGQPQHF
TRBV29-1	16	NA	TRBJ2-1	CSARLFGTPAYNEQFF
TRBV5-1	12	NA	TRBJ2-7	CASGTTGFEQYF
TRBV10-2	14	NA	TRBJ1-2	CASRLQGAIGGYTF
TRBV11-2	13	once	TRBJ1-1	CASSPQGDTEAFF
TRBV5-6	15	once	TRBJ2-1	CASSLAREWANEQFF
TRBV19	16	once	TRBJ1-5	CASSMGPRGPNQPQHF
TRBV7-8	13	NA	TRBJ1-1	CASSLDRGDRAFF
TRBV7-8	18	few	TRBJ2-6	CASSWGTGDVSGANVLTF
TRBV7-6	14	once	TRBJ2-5	CASSPDSVRETQYF
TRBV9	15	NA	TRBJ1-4	CASSEGQGGWEKLFF
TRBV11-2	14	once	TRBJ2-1	CASSARLGADEQFF
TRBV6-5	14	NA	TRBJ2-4	CASRGRGAKNIQYF
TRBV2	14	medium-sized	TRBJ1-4	CASSDHRVNEKLFF